Reported below is one T cell receptor (beta chain). Its antigen is not known. The V gene's germline CDR1 is SGHTA and CDR2 FQGNSA. The CDR3 has 17 amino acids. With 5 bases clipped from V and 3 bases from J, the junction kept 9 bases outside the gene matches. These data come from a study of beta chain features in type 1 diabetes. Overall study: The patient and healthy donor groups were comparable for age, gender and cell yields.

Reverse transcribing all isolated RNA meant expressed TCRB transcripts were sequenced. Produced via immunoSEQ multiplex PCR; TCRdb's table is partial and in-frame only. Of approximately 37,000 clones in the sample, approximately 60% were seen once. Study-wide findings and caveats: For type 1 diabetes patients, VDJ junctions showed fewer insertions and more deletions. Within the patient group, naive, central memory and Treg TCRB repertoires appeared more similar to each other than within healthy donors.

V and J are TRBV7-2 and TRBJ2-3; TRBD2 matches at 12 bases. This TCR was sampled from a young woman in good health. Sequenced sample: Tregs from blood. CDR3 nucleotides: TGTGCCAGCAGCCACCTAGCGGGAGGGCCGGGAACAGATACGCAGTATTTT. It translates to CASSHLAGGPGTDTQYF. Drawing the rest from reference TRBV7-2 and TRBJ2-3, the complete variable domain is GAGVSQSPSNKVTEKGKDVELRCDPISGHTALYWYRQSLGQGLEFLIYFQGNSAPDKSGLPSDRFSAERTGGSVSTLTIQRTQQEDSAVYLCASSHLAGGPGTDTQYFGPGTRLTVL.